The rows below give T cell receptor beta chains drawn from one sample of a study of blood T cell repertoires in COVID-19. Clones were sequenced by immunoSEQ multiplex PCR, and TCRdb holds only the in-frame ones, with some missing. The sample holds under 250,000 clones, 80% to 95% seen once. The sequenced sample consisted of peripheral blood. The receptors were gathered from a man aged 60 to 75 with COVID-19, enrolled during active disease. Each CDR3 is given with its conserved first and last residue. A D gene is named only where the DNA matches it firmly. The size entry is marked missing in some rows and otherwise reads once, few, many or a size class.

TGCAGCGTTGCGTCGGGGTTGAACACTGAAGCTTTCTTT,CSVASGLNTEAFF,-,TRBV29-1,TRBJ1-1,-
TGTGCCTGTCGGGACCGGACAGGGGTCACCGGGGAGCTGTTTTTT,CACRDRTGVTGELFF,TRBD1,TRBV30,TRBJ2-2,-
TGTGCCTGGACCTCCGGACAGTTTCTCGGAAACACCATATATTTT,CAWTSGQFLGNTIYF,-,TRBV30,TRBJ1-3,-
TGCGCCAGCAGCTTGGCCCCGGGGGGCTCTGGGGCCAACGTCCTGACTTTC,CASSLAPGGSGANVLTF,TRBD2,TRBV5-1,TRBJ2-6,-
TGTGCCAGCAGCTGGGGACTAGACACCGGGGAGCTGTTTTTT,CASSWGLDTGELFF,TRBD2,TRBV4-2,TRBJ2-2,-
TGTGCCAGTAGTATAGATTTGGCAAGCACAGATACGCAGTATTTT,CASSIDLASTDTQYF,-,TRBV19,TRBJ2-3,-
TGTGCCAGCAGTCCGGGAGGGGACGGCGAGCAGTACTTC,CASSPGGDGEQYF,TRBD2,TRBV7-2,TRBJ2-7,-
TGTGCCAGCAGCTTGGAATTGATGAGGGGGGAGCAGTTCTTC,CASSLELMRGEQFF,-,TRBV5-4,TRBJ2-1,-
TGTGCCAGCAGTAAAAACAGCTATGGCTACACCTTC,CASSKNSYGYTF,-,TRBV6-5,TRBJ1-2,-
TGTGCCAGCTCACCCCGGGACAGGGGGGACGGGGAGCTGTTTTTT,CASSPRDRGDGELFF,TRBD1,TRBV18,TRBJ2-2,-
TGTGCCAGCTCACCCTCTGGACTAGCGGGGGGGACTCCCTACAATGAGCAGTTCTTC,CASSPSGLAGGTPYNEQFF,TRBD2,TRBV18,TRBJ2-1,-
TGTGCCAGCAGCCAAGGCTGGCTGGGACAGGGGACGTCTGGCTACACCTTC,CASSQGWLGQGTSGYTF,TRBD1,TRBV3-1/TRBV3-2,TRBJ1-2,once
TGCGCCAGCAGCCAAGAGATTTCAGGCCCCGGAGAGACCCAGTACTTC,CASSQEISGPGETQYF,-,TRBV4-3,TRBJ2-5,-
TGTGCCAGCAGTTTAGCAGGAGGGACAGGGGAGTCCGATGGCTACACCTTC,CASSLAGGTGESDGYTF,TRBD1,TRBV28,TRBJ1-2,-
TGTGCCAGCAGCTTAATTGGGCTTGTGGATGGCTACACCTTC,CASSLIGLVDGYTF,-,TRBV7-9,TRBJ1-2,-
TGTGCCAGCAGCCAACTGGACAGGGGCTCCTACAATGAGCAGTTCTTC,CASSQLDRGSYNEQFF,TRBD1,TRBV3-1/TRBV3-2,TRBJ2-1,-
TGTGCCAGCAGCTTCTCAGCGGGAGCGGTCTACGAGCAGTACTTC,CASSFSAGAVYEQYF,TRBD2,TRBV5-4,TRBJ2-7,-
TGTGCCAGCAGTTTCGTACAGGTCAATCAGCCCCAGCATTTT,CASSFVQVNQPQHF,-,TRBV28,TRBJ1-5,-
TGTGCCAGCAGTTCGGGGGAGCCCGGGGAGCTGTTTTTT,CASSSGEPGELFF,-,TRBV28,TRBJ2-2,-
TGTGCCAGCAGCTTCAGCGGGCGCTCCTACAATGAGCAGTTCTTC,CASSFSGRSYNEQFF,-,TRBV5-8,TRBJ2-1,-
TGTGCCAGCAGCCTAGGAAGAGTAAACACTGAAGCTTTCTTT,CASSLGRVNTEAFF,-,TRBV11-2,TRBJ1-1,-
TGTGCCAGCAGCTCTCAAAAGCCCGTAGATACGCAGTATTTT,CASSSQKPVDTQYF,-,TRBV5-4,TRBJ2-3,once
TGTGCCATCAGTGACCTCTACGAGCAGTACTTC,CAISDLYEQYF,-,TRBV10-3,TRBJ2-7,few
TGTGCCAGCAAGCGGCTAGCCACCGGGGAGCTGTTTTTT,CASKRLATGELFF,-,TRBV2,TRBJ2-2,-
TGTGCCAGCAGTTTATCGTCAGGGACCTACGAGCAGTACTTC,CASSLSSGTYEQYF,-,TRBV28,TRBJ2-7,-
TGTGCCAGCAGTTCCCAATTACTACTAGCGGGAGGCCAGTACTTC,CASSSQLLLAGGQYF,TRBD2,TRBV28,TRBJ2-7,-
TGTGCCAGCACGAGTAGCGGGAGAGGAGAGACCCAGTACTTC,CASTSSGRGETQYF,TRBD2,TRBV7-2,TRBJ2-5,-
TGTGCCAGCAGTTACTCGAGGGTCGAGAATCAGCCCCAGCATTTT,CASSYSRVENQPQHF,-,TRBV6-6,TRBJ1-5,-
TGTGCCAGCAGCCAGACAGGGGCCATTACTTCCTACGAGCAGTACTTC,CASSQTGAITSYEQYF,TRBD1,TRBV7-2,TRBJ2-7,-
TGTGCCAGTAGGGTACAGGGAAACTATGGCTACACCTTC,CASRVQGNYGYTF,-,TRBV19,TRBJ1-2,-
TGTGCCAGCTCGACCTCCCACCTCGACAGGGCGGTTGGCTATGAGCAGTTCTTC,CASSTSHLDRAVGYEQFF,TRBD1,TRBV28,TRBJ2-1,-
TGTGCCAGCAGTCGAGCCTATAACCCGAACACTGAAGCTTTCTTT,CASSRAYNPNTEAFF,-,TRBV6-5,TRBJ1-1,-
TGCAGTGCTGGGAGAACAGATACGCAGTATTTT,CSAGRTDTQYF,-,TRBV20-1,TRBJ2-3,-
TGTGCCAGCAGCGACTTAAGGACTAGCGGGAGCACAGATACGCAGTATTTT,CASSDLRTSGSTDTQYF,TRBD2,TRBV9,TRBJ2-3,few
TGTGCCAGCAGCTTGGTCGCGACAGGGAGAAATTCACCCCTCCACTTT,CASSLVATGRNSPLHF,TRBD1,TRBV5-5,TRBJ1-6,-
TGCGCCAGCAGCCAAGATATGGCCAGTCACATGAACACTGAAGCTTTCTTT,CASSQDMASHMNTEAFF,-,TRBV4-3,TRBJ1-1,once
TGTGCCAGCAGTGAAGTGGCAGGGGCGGATGGCTACACCTTC,CASSEVAGADGYTF,-,TRBV6-1,TRBJ1-2,-
TGCGCCAGCAGCTTCCAGGGGGCAGGGGGTAATGAGCAGTTCTTC,CASSFQGAGGNEQFF,TRBD1,TRBV5-1,TRBJ2-1,-
TGTGCCAGCAGCCAAGAAGGGGGCGCGGAGGAGCTGTTTTTT,CASSQEGGAEELFF,TRBD1,TRBV4-2,TRBJ2-2,-
TGTGCCAGCAGCTTAGCCGTTTTGACAGGGTCCGAAAACTATGGCTACACCTTC,CASSLAVLTGSENYGYTF,TRBD1,TRBV7-8,TRBJ1-2,-
TGTGCCAGCAGCCTGGCCGGGAGCTATGGCTACACCTTC,CASSLAGSYGYTF,-,TRBV5-4,TRBJ1-2,-
TGTGCCAGCAGTTTAAACACAGGGGAAGCAACTAATGAAAAACTGTTTTTT,CASSLNTGEATNEKLFF,TRBD1,TRBV27,TRBJ1-4,-
TGTGCCTGGAAGGGCGATGACAGGGCGCAGTTCTTC,CAWKGDDRAQFF,TRBD1,TRBV30,TRBJ2-1,-
TGCGCCAGCAGTCAATCGCAGGGGGCCGGTCAGCCCCAGCATTTT,CASSQSQGAGQPQHF,TRBD1,TRBV23-1,TRBJ1-5,-
TGCAGCGTCGTTGGGACAGGGAGCTCCTACGAGCAGTACTTC,CSVVGTGSSYEQYF,TRBD1,TRBV29-1,TRBJ2-7,-
TGTGCCAGCAGTTGGGACAGGGAAGGATTAAGTCCCACTAATGAAAAACTGTTTTTT,CASSWDREGLSPTNEKLFF,TRBD1,TRBV28,TRBJ1-4,-
TGTGCCAGCAGCACGGGGACAGGCTCTAACTATGGCTACACCTTC,CASSTGTGSNYGYTF,TRBD1,TRBV5-6,TRBJ1-2,-
TGTGCTAGTGGTTTGGTCGACGGGATTCCTGGAAACACCATATATTTT,CASGLVDGIPGNTIYF,-,TRBV12-5,TRBJ1-3,-
TGTGCCAGCAGCGCAAGACTTCAACCTCCCGGGGAGCTGTTTTTT,CASSARLQPPGELFF,-,TRBV9,TRBJ2-2,-
TGTGCCTGGAGCAGACTAGCGGGGGTGGGCGAGCAGTACTTC,CAWSRLAGVGEQYF,TRBD2,TRBV30,TRBJ2-7,-
TGTGCCAGCAGCCAAGATCCTGTGATCCCGGACACTGAAGCTTTCTTT,CASSQDPVIPDTEAFF,-,TRBV3-1/TRBV3-2,TRBJ1-1,-
TGTGCCAGCAGCCGCCGCGGAGGGAGGGGAAACACCATATATTTT,CASSRRGGRGNTIYF,-,TRBV13,TRBJ1-3,-
TGCGCCAGCAGTGGTAGACAACGGACTAGCGGGAGAGGGTCCTACAATGAGCAGTTCTTC,CASSGRQRTSGRGSYNEQFF,TRBD2,TRBV10-1,TRBJ2-1,-
TGTGCCAGCAGCCAGGATCGGACAGCAGGGGAGCAGTACTTC,CASSQDRTAGEQYF,-,TRBV3-1/TRBV3-2,TRBJ2-7,-